The 3 T cell receptor beta chains below come from one sample, sequenced in a study of cytomegalovirus exposure and HLA in healthy donors. This PCR relied on a set of 60 Vbeta primers and 13 Jbeta primers. Only in-frame clones appear in the TCRdb table, and some are missing; sequencing was by immunoSEQ multiplex PCR. The data show around 160,000 clones, roughly 73% seen once. The sample comprised PBMCs. All receptors derive from a male donor in good health and CMV-seronegative.

V and J are TRBV19 and TRBJ1-5; D might be TRBD1 (6 bases). Germline CDR1 reads LNHDA; CDR2 reads SQIVND (reference sequence). The V and J ends lost 6 bases and 4 bases respectively, with 16 bases between them. The CDR3 has 15 residues. CDR3 loop: CASSRLQGGNQPQHF. CDR3 nucleotides: TGTGCCAGTAGCCGATTACAGGGAGGGAATCAGCCCCAGCATTTT.

The rearrangement uses TRBV7-2 and TRBJ1-2; 7 bases align to TRBD1. The CDR3 consists of 15 residues. From germline, CDR1 is SGHTA and CDR2 FQGNSA. The V gene end was trimmed by 5 bases and the J gene end by 4 bases; junction bases not matched to a gene: 10. The CDR3 nucleotides are TGTGCCAGCAGCCCGAACGCCGGGACAGCCTATGGCTACACCTTC. It codes for CASSPNAGTAYGYTF.

This clone turned up a few times. The chain uses TRBV5-1 and TRBJ2-3; D gene unclear. Germline V gene lookup returns CDR1 SGHRS and CDR2 YFSETQ. The CDR3 contains 15 residues. The ends were cut back, 0 bases at V and 0 bases at J, with 8 bases in the middle. This CDR3 reads CASSLVQDSTDTQYF. In DNA form, the CDR3 reads TGCGCCAGCAGCTTGGTTCAGGATAGCACAGATACGCAGTATTTT. Complete variable domain (other parts from reference TRBV5-1 and TRBJ2-3): KAGVTQTPRYLIKTRGQQVTLSCSPISGHRSVSWYQQTPGQGLQFLFEYFSETQRNKGNFPGRFSGRQFSNSRSEMNVSTLELGDSALYLCASSLVQDSTDTQYFGPGTRLTVL.